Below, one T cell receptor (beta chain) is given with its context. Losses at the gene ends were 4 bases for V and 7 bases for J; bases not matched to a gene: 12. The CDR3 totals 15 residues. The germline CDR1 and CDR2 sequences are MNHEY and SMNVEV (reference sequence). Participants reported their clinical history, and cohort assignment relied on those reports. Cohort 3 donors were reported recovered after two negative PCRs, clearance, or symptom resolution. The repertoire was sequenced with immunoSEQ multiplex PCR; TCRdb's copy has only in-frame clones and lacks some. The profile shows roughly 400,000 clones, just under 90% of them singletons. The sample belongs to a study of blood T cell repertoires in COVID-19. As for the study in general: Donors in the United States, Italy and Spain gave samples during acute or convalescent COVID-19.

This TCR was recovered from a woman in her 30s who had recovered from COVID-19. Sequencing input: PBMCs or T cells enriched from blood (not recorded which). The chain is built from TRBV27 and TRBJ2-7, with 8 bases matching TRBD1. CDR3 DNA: TGTGCCAGCAGTTCTATCAGGGGGCTTAAGGGGGAGCAGTACTTC. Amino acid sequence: CASSSIRGLKGEQYF.